Each of the 24 T cell receptor beta chains below was sequenced from the same sample in a study of T-cell memory formation after mild COVID-19. TCRdb re-called the 5' RACE reads with MiXCR, one entry per CDR3 protein. The data contain 350,000 or so distinct CDR3 sequences, approximately 22% of them singletons. Sequencing was performed on PBMCs or a T cell subset sorted from them (not recorded which). Receptor source: a young man who had mild COVID-19 (a few samples of this study predate the infection). Cell type and time point are not known.

The rearrangement uses TRBV4-3 and TRBJ2-2; no definite D call. Germline-derived CDR1 and CDR2 are LGHNA and YSLEER. The CDR3 is 14 residues long. V was pared by 3 bases and J by 0 bases, with 5 bases between. The CDR3 sequence: CASSQGPNTGELFF. The CDR3 DNA follows: TGCGCCAGCAGCCAGGGCCCGAACACCGGGGAGCTGTTTTTT.

The genes are TRBV7-8 and TRBJ1-2; no clear D. The CDR3 spans 16 residues. Germline V gene sequence: CDR1 SGHVS, CDR2 FQNEAQ. Trimming removed 4 bases at V and 2 bases at J, with 17 bases between. The CDR3 reads CASSSAGSTRNYGYTF. CDR3 sequence (DNA): TGTGCCAGCAGCTCAGCCGGGTCTACTCGGAACTATGGCTACACCTTC.

The chain uses TRBV28 and TRBJ1-5, with 7 bases that match TRBD1. With V trimmed by 0 bases and J by 1 base, 3 bases remained unmatched. Germline assignment: CDR1 MDHEN and CDR2 SYDVKM. The CDR3 sequence is 16 residues long. The CDR3 protein is CASSLWQGGSNQPQHF. CDR3 nucleotides: TGTGCCAGCAGTTTATGGCAGGGGGGGAGCAATCAGCCCCAGCATTTT.

This clonotype has a handful of counts. The chain recombines TRBV20-1 with TRBJ2-3; D is unclear. This CDR3 is 13 amino acids long. Trimming pared 6 bases from V and 2 bases from J, leaving 12 bases between. In germline, CDR1 is DFQATT, CDR2 SNEGSKA (reference sequence). CDR3 DNA: TGCAGTGCCCCGATCAGCGCCACAGATACGCAGTATTTT. Translated, it gives CSAPISATDTQYF.

This clonotype showed up just a few times. V usage is TRBV28 and J usage is TRBJ2-3, with D maybe TRBD1 (6 bases). This CDR3 is built from 14 residues. Germline V lookup: CDR1 MDHEN, CDR2 SYDVKM. Trimming removed 7 bases at V and 4 bases at J, with 15 bases between. CDR3 nucleotides: TGTGCCAGCACCCATCTGGGACAATCAGATACGCAGTATTTT. It is translated as CASTHLGQSDTQYF.

The rearrangement joins TRBV9 to TRBJ2-1; D tentatively reads TRBD1 or TRBD2 (5 bases each). Germline-derived CDR1 and CDR2 are SGDLS and YYNGEE. This CDR3 is built from 16 residues. V was clipped by 4 bases and J by 0 bases, with 14 bases between them. The CDR3, as DNA: TGTGCCAGCAGCCCCGACGGGACCAACTCCTACAATGAGCAGTTCTTC. Its translation is CASSPDGTNSYNEQFF.

The J gene is TRBJ2-5, the V gene TRBV2, with 10 bases matching TRBD2. Germline-derived CDR1 and CDR2 are SNHLY and FYNNEI. Trimming cost V 7 bases and J 5 bases; bases outside gene matches: 4. The CDR3 is made up of 13 amino acids. The CDR3 bases are TGTGCCAGCAAAAGCGGGGGGGCGGAGACCCAGTACTTC. Translating it yields CASKSGGAETQYF. Based on the CDR3 plus reference TRBV2 and TRBJ2-5, the full variable domain is EPEVTQTPSHQVTQMGQEVILRCVPISNHLYFYWYRQILGQKVEFLVSFYNNEISEKSEIFDDQFSVERPDGSNFTLKIRSTKLEDSAMYFCASKSGGAETQYFGPGTRLLVL.

V and J are TRBV20-1 and TRBJ1-3; no clear D gene. Germline-derived CDR1 and CDR2 are DFQATT and SNEGSKA (reference sequence). CDR3 length: 14 amino acids. With 0 bases removed from V and 0 bases from J, the gap between germline ends came to 6 bases. The CDR3 protein is CSARDGSSGNTIYF. The CDR3 DNA reads TGCAGTGCTAGAGATGGGAGCTCTGGAAACACCATATATTTT.

The genes are TRBV2 and TRBJ1-5; D gene ambiguous. Germline V lookup: CDR1 SNHLY, CDR2 FYNNEI. With 7 bases removed from V and 4 bases from J, the gap between germline ends came to 17 bases. This CDR3 is built from 15 residues. The CDR3 DNA reads TGTGCCAGCAATCTCCTTCGGGCACTTAATCAGCCCCAGCATTTT. The encoded protein is CASNLLRALNQPQHF.

This clonotype has just a few counts. The chain links TRBV4-3 to TRBJ1-2; possibly TRBD1 for D (6 bases). This CDR3 comprises 15 residues. V was clipped by 1 base and J by 2 bases, with 11 bases between them. CDR1 is LGHNA and CDR2 is YSLEER in the germline V gene. The CDR3 DNA follows: TGCGCCAGCAGCCAAGTGGACAGCGGAAACTATGGCTACACCTTC. Translating it yields CASSQVDSGNYGYTF.

V usage is TRBV5-1 and J usage is TRBJ1-1, with a tentative D call TRBD1 (5 bases). The CDR3 extends over 15 amino acids. Germline values: CDR1 SGHRS, CDR2 YFSETQ. V was clipped by 4 bases and J by 4 bases, with 17 bases between them. The CDR3 sequence is CASSPYTGPFTEAFF. Here the CDR3 DNA reads TGCGCCAGCAGCCCTTACACGGGACCCTTCACTGAAGCTTTCTTT.

This clonotype was seen more than once but under ten times. The chain links TRBV5-1 to TRBJ2-5; TRBD2 is a possible D gene (6 bases). V was pared by 3 bases and J by 4 bases, with 16 bases between. Per the germline V gene, CDR1 is SGHRS and CDR2 is YFSETQ. The CDR3 has 15 amino acids. In DNA, the CDR3 is TGCGCCAGCAGCTCCCCGGACGGGGGAAGAGAGACCCAGTACTTC. This encodes CASSSPDGGRETQYF.

This clonotype was detected a few times. The chain employs TRBV6-5 and TRBJ2-5; no clear D. Between the trimmed V and J ends, which lost 4 bases and 1 base, there was a span of 7 bases. Germline V gene sequence: CDR1 MNHEY, CDR2 SVGAGI. This CDR3 contains 13 residues. CDR3 sequence (DNA): TGTGCCAGCAGTTCCGACATCCAAGAGACCCAGTACTTC. Amino acids: CASSSDIQETQYF.

The chain recombines TRBV4-3 with TRBJ1-4, with unresolved D. The V gene's germline CDR1 is LGHNA and CDR2 YSLEER. The CDR3 loop spans 15 amino acids. The V gene lost 2 bases and the J gene lost 2 bases, with 9 bases spanning the gap. DNA of the CDR3: TGCGCCAGCAGCCAAATGATAGTCACTAATGAAAAACTGTTTTTT. Translated, it gives CASSQMIVTNEKLFF.

This clonotype appeared a few times. The rearrangement joins TRBV28 to TRBJ2-3; TRBD2 might be the D (5 bases). Germline assignment: CDR1 MDHEN and CDR2 SYDVKM. This CDR3 comprises 14 residues. Trimming left V 3 bases short and J 1 base short, with 8 bases between. The DNA of the CDR3 is TGTGCCAGCAGTTTCCGACTACGCACAGATACGCAGTATTTT. Amino acids: CASSFRLRTDTQYF.

J is TRBJ2-4 and V is TRBV9; D gene unclear. The CDR3 contains 16 residues. In germline, CDR1 is SGDLS, CDR2 YYNGEE. V was cut by 0 bases and J by 4 bases, with 14 bases left in between. CDR3 in DNA: TGTGCCAGCAGCGTAGATCCAGGTGTGGGGAAAAACATTCAGTACTTC. It codes for CASSVDPGVGKNIQYF.

This clonotype was counted a few times. J is TRBJ1-2 and V is TRBV7-2; D is unresolved. Trimming pared 5 bases from V and 1 base from J, leaving 11 bases between. The V gene's germline CDR1 is SGHTA and CDR2 FQGNSA. The CDR3 extends over 14 amino acids. CDR3 sequence: CASSPTEGNYGYTF. The CDR3 DNA reads as TGTGCCAGCAGCCCCACGGAGGGTAACTATGGCTACACCTTC.

The chain has TRBV20-1 and TRBJ2-5; D is ambiguous. The V and J ends lost 0 bases and 1 base respectively, with 6 bases between them. Germline CDR1 is DFQATT and CDR2 is SNEGSKA (reference sequence). The CDR3 covers 13 residues. The CDR3 DNA follows: TGCAGTGCTAGAGATCCCCCCCAAGAGACCCAGTACTTC. Its translation: CSARDPPQETQYF.

This clonotype has a handful of counts. The chain is built from TRBV12-3 or TRBV12-4 and TRBJ1-2; D not resolved. With 0 bases removed from V and 6 bases from J, the gap between germline ends came to 11 bases. This CDR3 contains 14 residues. For the CDR3, the DNA is TGTGCCAGCAGTTTAGCGGGCGGGGATCATGGCTACACCTTC. It translates to CASSLAGGDHGYTF.

Only a few counts were recorded for this clonotype. The gene calls are TRBV6-1 and TRBJ1-1; tentatively, D is TRBD1 (5 bases). The CDR3 is made up of 15 amino acids. Trimming removed 6 bases from V and 4 bases from J, with 18 bases in between. The germline CDR1 and CDR2 sequences are MNHNS and SASEGT. The CDR3 nucleotides are TGTGCCAGCAGATCCGGGGCGAATGAGGGCACTGAAGCTTTCTTT. It translates to CASRSGANEGTEAFF.

This clonotype was counted only a few times. This chain connects TRBV12-3 or TRBV12-4 to TRBJ2-1, with 8 bases aligning to TRBD2. This CDR3 is built from 15 residues. Unmatched junction bases numbered 8, after V lost 6 bases and J lost 4 bases. In DNA form, the CDR3 reads TGTGCCAGCAGGTCACGGGGGGGCTTATACAATGAGCAGTTCTTC. Its translation: CASRSRGGLYNEQFF.

V and J are TRBV5-1 and TRBJ2-2, with D perhaps TRBD1 (6 bases). Trimming removed 3 bases at V and 2 bases at J, with 11 bases between. Germline V gene lookup returns CDR1 SGHRS and CDR2 YFSETQ. The CDR3 consists of 15 residues. The CDR3 coding sequence is TGCGCCAGCAGCTATCGGACAGCTAACACCGGGGAGCTGTTTTTT. Amino acid sequence: CASSYRTANTGELFF.

This clonotype was picked up a small number of times. The chain uses TRBV6-2 or TRBV6-3 and TRBJ2-7; D uncertain. The CDR3 runs 11 residues. Germline CDR1 reads MNHEY; CDR2 reads SVGEGT. V shed 7 bases and J shed 0 bases, with 4 bases lying between them. CDR3 DNA sequence: TGTGCCAGCAAGGCCTCCTACGAGCAGTACTTC. The encoded protein is CASKASYEQYF.

The chain has TRBV19 and TRBJ2-5; no clear D gene. Trimming removed 3 bases at V and 4 bases at J, with 12 bases between. The CDR3 is 14 amino acids. CDR1 is LNHDA, CDR2 SQIVND, per germline (reference sequence). CDR3 sequence reads: CASSMIRSSETQYF. CDR3 DNA: TGTGCCAGTAGTATGATTCGATCGTCAGAGACCCAGTACTTC.